Presented here are 13 T cell receptor beta chains from one specimen sequenced in a study of blood T cell repertoires in COVID-19. Measured with immunoSEQ multiplex PCR; TCRdb has only the in-frame clones, and not every one. Seen here are a few hundred thousand clones, 85% observed once, and the top ten hold 3% to 4.5%. The specimen sequenced was peripheral blood. The receptors originated from a woman aged 18-29 years with acute or convalescent COVID-19.

The V call is TRBV10-1, the J call TRBJ2-7, with a tentative D call TRBD2 (5 bases). The CDR3 runs 14 residues. The germline V gene has CDR1 WNHNN and CDR2 SYGVQD (reference sequence). Trimming removed 3 bases at V and 0 bases at J, with 9 bases between. CDR3 loop: CASSDGSTSYEQYF. CDR3 bases: TGCGCCAGCAGTGATGGGAGCACCTCCTACGAGCAGTACTTC.

In DNA, the CDR3 is TGTGCCAGCAGCCTTAGCGGGGGGAGCTACACCTTC. Amino acids: CASSLSGGSYTF. The rearrangement links TRBV3-1 (or the pseudogene TRBV3-2) to TRBJ1-2, with D tentatively TRBD1 (5 bases). Per germline, CDR1 LGHDT and CDR2 YNNKEL (reference sequence). Trimming pared 4 bases from V and 9 bases from J, leaving 12 bases between. This CDR3 region has 12 residues.

The V call is TRBV5-6, the J call TRBJ1-1; weak D call: TRBD1 (5 bases). CDR1 and CDR2 (germline): SGHDT, YYEEEE. The V gene lost 5 bases and the J gene lost 0 bases, with 17 bases spanning the gap. This CDR3 comprises 16 residues. CDR3 in amino acids: CASSLAGPLMNTEAFF. The DNA for the CDR3 is TGTGCCAGCAGTCTGGCAGGGCCCTTGATGAACACTGAAGCTTTCTTT.

J is TRBJ2-7 and V is TRBV9; tentative D call: TRBD2 (6 bases). The germline V gene encodes CDR1 SGDLS and CDR2 YYNGEE. The CDR3 contains 16 residues. V was cut by 3 bases and J by 1 base, with 17 bases left in between. CDR3 loop: CASSATAGTASYEQYF. In DNA form, the CDR3 reads TGTGCCAGCAGCGCTACCGCGGGGACGGCATCCTACGAGCAGTACTTC.

The chain is built from TRBV10-3 and TRBJ2-6; the D gene is possibly TRBD2 (6 bases). Looked up from germline, CDR1 is ENHRY and CDR2 is SYGVKD. Trimming left V 11 bases short and J 0 bases short, with 8 bases between. This CDR3 has 13 residues. The CDR3: CAVGSSGANVLTF. CDR3 DNA: TGTGCCGTCGGGAGCTCTGGGGCCAACGTCCTGACTTTC.

The V call is TRBV20-1, the J call TRBJ1-2, with D possibly matching TRBD1 (5 bases). Germline CDR1 is DFQATT and CDR2 is SNEGSKA (reference sequence). This CDR3 has 11 residues. The DNA for the CDR3 is TGCAGGGCCCGGGACTCCTATGGCTACACCTTC. Its translation is CRARDSYGYTF.

This chain connects TRBV19 to TRBJ2-7, with TRBD1 as a possible D gene (6 bases). With 6 bases removed from V and 5 bases from J, the gap between germline ends came to 17 bases. The CDR3 totals 14 residues. Germline V CDR1 and CDR2: LNHDA, SQIVND (reference sequence). CDR3 residues: CASSPLDRRNEQYF. The CDR3 DNA reads as TGTGCCAGTAGCCCCCTCGACAGGAGGAACGAGCAGTACTTC.

V is TRBV19 and J is TRBJ2-2, with D maybe TRBD2 (5 bases). Trimming removed 6 bases from V and 6 bases from J, with 23 bases in between. The CDR3 contains 17 residues. Germline lookup yields CDR1 LNHDA and CDR2 SQIVND (reference sequence). CDR3 DNA: TGTGCCAGTAGCTTAGTCCACGGACCGGGGATGGCCGGGGAGCTGTTTTTT. Its translation is CASSLVHGPGMAGELFF.

The V and J genes are TRBV29-1 and TRBJ1-2, with 7 bases identical to TRBD1. J was trimmed by 2 bases and V by 7 bases; bases with no gene match: 1. Germline V gives CDR1 SQVTM, CDR2 ANQGSEA. The CDR3 runs to 11 residues. In DNA, the CDR3 is TGCAGCGCGGGACAGAACTATGGCTACACCTTC. Encoded protein: CSAGQNYGYTF. Using reference TRBV29-1 and TRBJ1-2 for the parts outside the CDR3, the full variable domain is SAVISQKPSRDICQRGTSLTIQCQVDSQVTMMFWYRQQPGQSLTLIATANQGSEATYESGFVIDKFPISRPNLTFSTLTVSNMSPEDSSIYLCSAGQNYGYTFGSGTRLTVV.

The V and J genes are TRBV19 and TRBJ2-3; 8 bases fit TRBD2. The junction had 8 bases not matched to a gene; V was cut back by 7 bases and J by 2 bases. This CDR3 is built from 15 residues. CDR1 is LNHDA and CDR2 is SQIVND in the germline V gene (reference sequence). The CDR3 loop reads CASTPTGGTTDTQYF. CDR3 in DNA: TGTGCCAGTACCCCGACGGGGGGGACCACAGATACGCAGTATTTT. Full variable domain (outside the CDR3, taken from reference TRBV19 and TRBJ2-3): DGGITQSPKYLFRKEGQNVTLSCEQNLNHDAMYWYRQDPGQGLRLIYYSQIVNDFQKGDIAEGYSVSREKKESFPLTVTSAQKNPTAFYLCASTPTGGTTDTQYFGPGTRLTVL.

This clone was picked up one time. This rearrangement joins TRBV7-3 to TRBJ2-1; 11 positions match TRBD2. The CDR3 is 17 residues long. J lost 0 bases, V lost 3 bases, and 4 bases had no gene match. CDR1 SGHTA and CDR2 FQGTGA come from the germline V gene. The CDR3 loop reads CASSFRLAGTSYNEQFF. CDR3 sequence (DNA): TGTGCCAGCAGCTTCAGACTAGCGGGAACCTCCTACAATGAGCAGTTCTTC.

J is TRBJ1-2 and V is TRBV18; a possible D gene is TRBD1 (6 bases). CDR1 KGHSH and CDR2 LQKENI come from the germline V gene. Trimming shortened V by 10 bases and J by 7 bases, and 22 bases separated the two germline ends. The CDR3 totals 14 residues. The DNA for the CDR3 is TGTGCCACCGAATTAGTACAGGGAAGCGGTGGCTACACCTTC. Residues: CATELVQGSGGYTF.

V is TRBV11-1 and J is TRBJ2-5; D ambiguous. V lost 1 base to trimming and J lost 4 bases, with 7 bases between them. Germline V gene sequence: CDR1 SGHAT, CDR2 FQDESV (reference sequence). This CDR3 has 13 residues. CDR3 coding DNA: TGTGCCAGCAGCTTAGGTTCAGGAGAGACCCAGTACTTC. It yields the protein CASSLGSGETQYF. Drawing the rest from reference TRBV11-1 and TRBJ2-5, the complete variable domain is EAEVAQSPRYKITEKSQAVAFWCDPISGHATLYWYRQILGQGPELLVQFQDESVVDDSQLPKDRFSAERLKGVDSTLKIQPAELGDSAMYLCASSLGSGETQYFGPGTRLLVL.